This T cell receptor (beta chain) was profiled in a study of regulatory T cells in long-lasting Graves disease. Trimming at V came to 5 bases and at J to 6 bases, leaving 13 bases not matched to a gene. There are 16 residues in the CDR3. CDR1 and CDR2 (germline): SGHDN, FVKESK. Time point indicated: newly diagnosed GD, antithyroid drugs for less than 3 months. With RNA extracted from PBMCs as input, the TCR library was made. iRepertoire HTBI primers and Arm-PCR of CDR3 regions built TCR beta libraries. One entry per CDR3 protein, called by TCRdb with MiXCR from the multiplex PCR reads. The table includes 350,000 to 550,000 distinct CDR3 sequences, 14% detected once. These same records also appear under a second study, on T cells in Graves' hyperthyroidism and ophthalmopathy. As that report states: Stable disease denoted Graves' hyperthyroidism without ophthalmopathy progression within 18 months.

Here the sequenced sample was peripheral blood mononuclear cells (PBMCs), taken at new diagnosis, from a patient treated with antithyroid drugs. The TCR originated in a woman in her 50s with Graves disease. This sequence joins TRBV14 and TRBJ2-1; 7 positions agree with TRBD1. The CDR3 DNA reads TGTGCCAGCAGCGAAGCGACAGGGTGGGTTAGCAATGAGCAGTTCTTC. This encodes CASSEATGWVSNEQFF.